The 21 T cell receptor beta chains reported below all come from one sample, sequenced in a study of shared clonotypes between healthy human individuals. TCRdb's copy holds only in-frame clones and misses some; the assay was immunoSEQ multiplex PCR. The sample has about 1,500,000 clones; 96% are singletons. Sequencing was carried out using naive CD4+ T cells sorted from blood. Indicated subset: CD45RA+ positively selected. The receptors derive from a young man in good health.

This clone has only one observation. V is TRBV5-6 and J is TRBJ2-2; 12 positions match TRBD2. The V gene end was trimmed by 4 bases and the J gene end by 4 bases; junction bases not matched to a gene: 8. The CDR3 loop spans 17 amino acids. Germline CDR1 is SGHDT and CDR2 is YYEEEE. The CDR3 bases are TGTGCCAGCAGCCGACTAGCGGGAGAGTATCGCACCGGGGAGCTGTTTTTT. It encodes CASSRLAGEYRTGELFF.

The rearrangement joins TRBV28 to TRBJ2-5; unclear D gene. The CDR3 contains 14 residues. The germline CDR1 and CDR2 sequences are MDHEN and SYDVKM. The ends were cut back, 4 bases at V and 4 bases at J, with 13 bases in the middle. CDR3 sequence reads: CASSSIKGGETQYF. In DNA, the CDR3 is TGTGCCAGCAGTTCCATAAAAGGTGGAGAGACCCAGTACTTC.

The chain recombines TRBV10-1 with TRBJ1-5; D ambiguous. The CDR3 is 12 amino acids. Trimming took off 3 bases at V and 9 bases at J, with 9 bases between the two ends. CDR1 WNHNN and CDR2 SYGVQD come from the germline V gene (reference sequence). The CDR3 loop is CASSDTSRPQHF. CDR3 nucleotide sequence: TGCGCCAGCAGTGACACTTCACGGCCCCAGCATTTT.

V usage is TRBV7-9 and J usage is TRBJ2-1; D is possibly TRBD2 (6 bases). The germline V gene encodes CDR1 SEHNR and CDR2 FQNEAQ (reference sequence). V lost 11 bases and J 0 bases, leaving 20 bases between the germline ends. This CDR3 region has 16 residues. The CDR3 loop reads CASSGSREGSYNEQFF. As DNA, the CDR3 is TGTGCCTCCAGCGGGTCGCGGGAAGGCTCCTACAATGAGCAGTTCTTC.

Concerning this clone: The sample has other DNA sequences that encode this CDR3 too. The chain has TRBV18 and TRBJ1-1; the D is unclear. This CDR3 has 13 amino acids. Germline CDR1 KGHSH, CDR2 LQKENI. V was cut by 3 bases and J by 1 base, with 6 bases left in between. This chain's CDR3 is CASSPTRNTEAFF. CDR3 in DNA: TGTGCCAGCTCACCTACAAGGAACACTGAAGCTTTCTTT.

This clone is a singleton in its sample. The CDR3 DNA sequence: TGTGCCAGCAGCCATTCGGGACAGGGGTCGGGCTACACCTTC. The encoded protein is CASSHSGQGSGYTF. V gene TRBV14 combines with J gene TRBJ1-2, with TRBD1 identical over 10 bases. The J segment lost 8 bases and the V segment lost 3 bases, leaving 6 bases of the junction unmatched. Germline CDR1 is SGHDN and CDR2 is FVKESK. The CDR3 covers 14 residues.

V gene TRBV6-1 combines with J gene TRBJ2-1; possibly TRBD2 for D (6 bases). Germline assignment: CDR1 MNHNS and CDR2 SASEGT. Trimming shortened V by 6 bases and J by 7 bases, and 19 bases separated the two germline ends. The CDR3 length is 15 residues. CDR3 loop: CASSALGGALNEQFF. The DNA of the CDR3 is TGTGCCAGCAGCGCGTTGGGGGGAGCGTTAAATGAGCAGTTCTTC.

Only one count was recorded for this clone. This chain uses TRBV4-2 with TRBJ2-4, with D perhaps matching TRBD1 or TRBD2 (6 bases each). V lost 1 base, J lost 7 bases, and 11 bases lay in between. This CDR3 region has 14 residues. CDR1 LGHNA and CDR2 YNFKEQ come from the germline V gene. CDR3 nucleotides: TGTGCCAGCAGCCAAGGACTAGGGGGGAACATTCAGTACTTC. Translation: CASSQGLGGNIQYF.

The rearrangement links TRBV2 to TRBJ1-4; 10 bases align to TRBD1. The CDR3 extends over 14 amino acids. Germline V CDR1 and CDR2: SNHLY, FYNNEI. V gave up 4 bases and J gave up 7 bases; unmatched junction bases: 3. The CDR3 nucleotides read TGTGCCAGCAGTGGACAGGGGGCGAGTGAAAAACTGTTTTTT. It specifies CASSGQGASEKLFF.

A word on this clone: Within the sample, other DNA sequences also encode this same CDR3. The J gene is TRBJ1-1, the V gene TRBV7-6, with D possibly TRBD1 on 6 matching bases. With 1 base removed from V and 1 base from J, the gap between germline ends came to 7 bases. Germline V CDR1 and CDR2: SGHVS, FNYEAQ. CDR3 length: 14 residues. Here the CDR3 reads CASSLVQGNTEAFF. In DNA, the CDR3 is TGTGCCAGCAGCTTAGTACAGGGGAACACTGAAGCTTTCTTT.

The chain combines TRBV13 with TRBJ2-7, with D uncertain. Trimming stripped 6 bases from V and 2 bases from J, with 8 bases between. Germline CDR1 and CDR2: PRHDT and FYEKMQ (reference sequence). The CDR3 extends over 12 amino acids. The CDR3 region has the DNA TGTGCCAGCAGGGGAACGACCTACGAGCAGTACTTC. This codes for CASRGTTYEQYF. Full variable domain (missing parts from reference TRBV13 and TRBJ2-7): AAGVIQSPRHLIKEKRETATLKCYPIPRHDTVYWYQQGPGQDPQFLISFYEKMQSDKGSIPDRFSAQQFSDYHSELNMSSLELGDSALYFCASRGTTYEQYFGPGTRLTVT.

Remarks on this clone: Distinct nucleotide sequences in the sample also encode this CDR3. The rearrangement links TRBV28 to TRBJ2-1; the D is unclear. V lost 3 bases and J lost 1, with 1 base in between. CDR3 length: 12 residues. The germline V gene has CDR1 MDHEN and CDR2 SYDVKM. CDR3 residues: CASSLSYNEQFF. The CDR3 bases are TGTGCCAGCAGTTTGTCCTACAATGAGCAGTTCTTC.

This clone is a singleton in its sample. The V and J genes are TRBV19 and TRBJ1-2; possibly TRBD1 for D (5 bases). Germline CDR1 is LNHDA and CDR2 is SQIVND (reference sequence). Trimming removed 3 bases from V and 6 bases from J, with 17 bases in between. CDR3 length equals 15 residues. The chain's CDR3 is CASSILDGAGHGYTF. As DNA, the CDR3 is TGTGCCAGTAGTATCTTGGATGGTGCGGGGCATGGCTACACCTTC.

This clone was found a few times. The chain recombines TRBV20-1 with TRBJ1-1, with a possible D match to TRBD1 (5 bases). CDR1 and CDR2 (germline): DFQATT, SNEGSKA (reference sequence). The CDR3 runs 11 residues. Trimming took 5 bases from V and 6 from J, leaving 10 bases between them. CDR3 amino acids: CSASPGPEAFF. DNA of the CDR3: TGCAGTGCTTCTCCGGGACCTGAAGCTTTCTTT.

The chain recombines TRBV30 with TRBJ2-7; TRBD1 agrees at 8 bases. The CDR3 covers 14 residues. Germline V gene sequence: CDR1 GTSNPN, CDR2 SVGIG (reference sequence). Trimming cost V 4 bases and J 0 bases; bases outside gene matches: 5. CDR3 in DNA: TGTGCCTGGATACAGACAGGGGACTCCTACGAGCAGTACTTC. It encodes CAWIQTGDSYEQYF.

The chain recombines TRBV5-1 with TRBJ2-1, with 14 bases aligning to TRBD2. V was clipped by 4 bases and J by 10 bases; unmatched bases: 4. Germline CDR1 reads SGHRS; CDR2 reads YFSETQ. The CDR3 is 14 amino acids. The CDR3 bases are TGCGCCAGCAGCACCGGACTAGCGGGAGGCGAGCAGTTCTTC. Its translation is CASSTGLAGGEQFF.

The chain combines TRBV19 with TRBJ1-2; maybe TRBD1 (6 bases). V was pared by 3 bases and J by 1 base, with 18 bases between. Germline V gene lookup returns CDR1 LNHDA and CDR2 SQIVND (reference sequence). This CDR3 contains 17 residues. The CDR3 here is CASSITMPTGSNYGYTF. Here the CDR3 DNA reads TGTGCCAGTAGTATCACGATGCCGACAGGAAGTAACTATGGCTACACCTTC.

The CDR3 here is CASSSPSGRNYNEQFF. As DNA, the CDR3 is TGTGCCAGCAGTTCCCCCAGCGGGAGGAACTACAATGAGCAGTTCTTC. The chain combines TRBV28 with TRBJ2-1; TRBD2 matches at 9 bases. With 4 bases clipped from V and 3 bases from J, the junction kept 7 bases outside the gene matches. Germline V gives CDR1 MDHEN, CDR2 SYDVKM. CDR3 length: 16 amino acids. Combining the CDR3 with reference TRBV28 and TRBJ2-1 gives the whole variable domain DVKVTQSSRYLVKRTGEKVFLECVQDMDHENMFWYRQDPGLGLRLIYFSYDVKMKEKGDIPEGYSVSREKKERFSLILESASTNQTSMYLCASSSPSGRNYNEQFFGPGTRLTVL.

Regarding this clone: A read error may account for a junction end that differs from germline. The chain couples TRBV19 to TRBJ2-3; D ambiguous. Germline lookup yields CDR1 LNHDA and CDR2 SQIVND (reference sequence). This CDR3 has 14 amino acids. For the CDR3, the DNA is TGTGCCAGTAGTGTAGACACCGCCACAGATACGCAGTATTTT. Residues: CASSVDTATDTQYF.

As DNA, the CDR3 is TGTGCCAGCAGGGGAGAGGGTGCGGGACAGGGTAAAGGGGGAGGCTACACCTTC. It codes for CASRGEGAGQGKGGGYTF. The V gene is TRBV27, the J gene TRBJ1-2; TRBD1 agrees at 9 bases. The trim removed 6 bases at V and 8 bases at J, leaving 22 bases unmatched. The CDR3 runs to 18 residues. Germline CDR1 is MNHEY and CDR2 is SMNVEV (reference sequence).

The gene calls are TRBV10-3 and TRBJ1-1; D call uncertain. V was trimmed by 2 bases and J by 2 bases, leaving 12 bases between them. In germline, CDR1 is ENHRY, CDR2 SYGVKD. The CDR3 runs 15 residues. The chain's CDR3 is CAISELGSSNTEAFF. CDR3 DNA sequence: TGTGCCATCAGTGAGCTGGGGAGTTCTAACACTGAAGCTTTCTTT.